This T cell receptor (beta chain) was captured in a study of T cell responses to AZD1222 COVID-19 vaccine. Points from the study as a whole: Reports indicate that nearly half of spike-specific TCRs are directed at unmutated variant regions.

This clone was seen a few times. The antigen is undetermined. The assay was immunoSEQ multiplex PCR, and TCRdb's table has in-frame clones only and misses some. The sample has about 84,000 clones; 80% to 90% are singletons. Doses given second, at about 4 or about 12 weeks, were pooled. The clonotype was recovered from an adult who received the AZD1222 COVID-19 vaccine. Sequenced material: peripheral blood, taken 28 days after the second AZD1222 dose.

The CDR3 sequence: CASSVVDSPNSPLHF. DNA of the CDR3: TGTGCCAGCAGCGTAGTAGACAGCCCTAATTCACCCCTCCACTTT. V and J are TRBV9 and TRBJ1-6; D may be TRBD1 (5 bases). This CDR3 is built from 15 residues. Trimming took off 0 bases at V and 6 bases at J, with 10 bases between the two ends. Germline V lookup: CDR1 SGDLS, CDR2 YYNGEE.